One sample yielded the 21 T cell receptor beta chains listed below, sequenced in a study of early T cells in non-severe SARS-CoV-2 infection. Each CDR3 protein gets one entry after TCRdb re-called the 5' RACE reads with MiXCR. The data hold roughly 56,000 distinct CDR3 sequences, with 7.5% to 10% observed a single time. Specimen: whole blood. The receptors were sampled from an adult who was a healthcare worker with PCR-confirmed SARS-CoV-2 infection or an uninfected control (not recorded which).

V and J are TRBV20-1 and TRBJ2-3; 9 positions agree with TRBD1. The length of the CDR3 is 15 residues. From germline, CDR1 is DFQATT and CDR2 SNEGSKA (reference sequence). V shed 5 bases and J 0 bases; nucleotides not matched to a gene: 6. Here the CDR3 DNA reads TGCAGTGCTGGACAGGGGACCGCTAGCACAGATACGCAGTATTTT. This encodes CSAGQGTASTDTQYF.

The CDR3 sequence is CASRRDSRSTDTQYF. The DNA of the CDR3 is TGTGCCAGCAGAAGGGACTCCCGAAGCACAGATACGCAGTATTTT. The rearrangement links TRBV12-3 or TRBV12-4 to TRBJ2-3; possible D gene TRBD2, 6 bases. V lost 6 bases and J lost 0, with 13 bases in between. The CDR3 spans 15 residues.

This clonotype appeared a few times. The rearrangement joins TRBV12-3 or TRBV12-4 to TRBJ1-2, with D perhaps TRBD1 (6 bases). The CDR3 covers 19 residues. Deletions cut 5 bases from V and 0 bases from J, with 25 bases between. CDR3 sequence reads: CASSPLNPQRGASNYGYTF. In DNA form, the CDR3 reads TGTGCCAGCAGTCCCTTGAACCCACAAAGGGGGGCTTCTAACTATGGCTACACCTTC.

The V gene is TRBV6-5, the J gene TRBJ1-2; 8 bases agree with TRBD1. Trimming removed 4 bases from V and 8 bases from J; junction bases left unmatched: 9. The CDR3 is made up of 14 amino acids. CDR1 and CDR2 from the germline V gene are MNHEY and SVGAGI. The CDR3 protein is CASSSTAGGRGYTF. CDR3 DNA: TGTGCCAGCAGTTCAACGGCAGGGGGCAGAGGCTACACCTTC.

The chain joins TRBV2 to TRBJ1-1; 8 bases agree with TRBD1. V was clipped by 5 bases and J by 2 bases; unmatched bases: 4. CDR3 length equals 14 residues. CDR1 and CDR2 from the germline V gene are SNHLY and FYNNEI. The CDR3 coding sequence is TGTGCCAGCAGTCTGGGACAGGTAAACACTGAAGCTTTCTTT. Amino acids: CASSLGQVNTEAFF.

This clonotype was observed at least ten times. The chain employs TRBV5-8 and TRBJ2-2, with TRBD2 identical over 7 bases. The trim removed 0 bases at V and 4 bases at J, leaving 6 bases unmatched. Per the germline V gene, CDR1 is SGHTS and CDR2 is YDEGEE. CDR3 length: 16 residues. The CDR3 DNA reads as TGTGCCAGCAGCTTGGTCCCCCCGGGGGGCACCGGGGAGCTGTTTTTT. Its protein is CASSLVPPGGTGELFF.

This clonotype appeared a few times. The chain joins TRBV5-6 to TRBJ1-5; no clear D gene. Trimming took 0 bases from V and 7 from J, leaving 11 bases between them. Germline V gene sequence: CDR1 SGHDT, CDR2 YYEEEE. The CDR3 length is 14 residues. The CDR3 loop is CASSLERADQPQHF. The CDR3 DNA reads TGTGCCAGCAGCTTGGAGAGGGCTGACCAGCCCCAGCATTTT.

This clonotype was detected a few times. The rearrangement joins TRBV18 to TRBJ2-3; 15 bases agree with TRBD2. With V trimmed by 3 bases and J by 2 bases, 6 bases remained unmatched. The CDR3 spans 18 residues. Per the germline V gene, CDR1 is KGHSH and CDR2 is LQKENI. DNA for the CDR3: TGTGCCAGCTCACCCCAAAGGACTAGCGGGGGGGCCACAGATACGCAGTATTTT. Translated: CASSPQRTSGGATDTQYF. The full variable domain, rest sourced from reference TRBV18 and TRBJ2-3, is NAGVMQNPRHLVRRRGQEARLRCSPMKGHSHVYWYRQLPEEGLKFMVYLQKENIIDESGMPKERFSAEFPKEGPSILRIQQVVRGDSAAYFCASSPQRTSGGATDTQYFGPGTRLTVL.

The genes are TRBV7-3 and TRBJ2-3; D might be TRBD1 or TRBD2, each matching 5 bases. Germline values: CDR1 SGHTA, CDR2 FQGTGA. Trimming left V 5 bases short and J 0 bases short, with 15 bases between. This CDR3 contains 16 residues. CDR3 sequence: CASSASGTSSTDTQYF. As DNA, the CDR3 is TGTGCCAGCAGCGCCTCCGGGACCTCTAGCACAGATACGCAGTATTTT. The complete variable domain, with remaining parts taken from reference TRBV7-3 and TRBJ2-3, reads GAGVSQTPSNKVTEKGKYVELRCDPISGHTALYWYRQSLGQGPEFLIYFQGTGAADDSGLPNDRFFAVRPEGSVSTLKIQRTERGDSAVYLCASSASGTSSTDTQYFGPGTRLTVL.

This clonotype was detected only a few times. CDR3 coding DNA: TGTGCCAGCAGCTTCTCACTTTACTCTGGAAACACCATATATTTT. Its translation: CASSFSLYSGNTIYF. The chain uses TRBV3-1 and TRBJ1-3; unclear D gene. The CDR3 consists of 15 residues. Trimming left V 5 bases short and J 0 bases short, with 11 bases between. Germline loops: CDR1 LGHDT, CDR2 YNNKEL (reference sequence). Full variable domain (remainder filled in from reference TRBV3-1 and TRBJ1-3): DTAVSQTPKYLVTQMGNDKSIKCEQNLGHDTMYWYKQDSKKFLKIMFSYNNKELIINETVPNRFSPKSPDKAHLNLHINSLELGDSAVYFCASSFSLYSGNTIYFGEGSWLTVV.

This sequence joins TRBV6-5 and TRBJ1-2; D is unclear. Looked up from germline, CDR1 is MNHEY and CDR2 is SVGAGI. This CDR3 has 13 residues. V was trimmed by 0 bases and J by 2 bases, leaving 4 bases between them. CDR3 residues: CASSYSRNYGYTF. The CDR3 DNA reads as TGTGCCAGCAGTTACTCGCGAAACTATGGCTACACCTTC.

This clonotype was counted at least ten times. The chain links TRBV5-1 to TRBJ2-5; 12 bases fit TRBD2. The J segment lost 1 base and the V segment lost 4 bases, leaving 2 bases of the junction unmatched. The CDR3 runs to 15 residues. CDR1 is SGHRS and CDR2 is YFSETQ in the germline V gene. The CDR3 loop reads CASSRLAGVQETQYF. CDR3 nucleotides: TGCGCCAGCAGCAGACTAGCGGGGGTCCAAGAGACCCAGTACTTC.

CDR3 sequence (DNA): TGTGCCAGCAGCCCTCGACAGACCGCGAACTATGGCTACACCTTC. This gives the protein CASSPRQTANYGYTF. The chain links TRBV7-2 to TRBJ1-2; D perhaps matches TRBD1 (5 bases). The CDR3 extends over 15 amino acids. Germline V gives CDR1 SGHTA, CDR2 FQGNSA. Trimming stripped 5 bases from V and 2 bases from J, with 15 bases between.

This CDR3 reads CASSDGFFTDTQYF. CDR3 coding DNA: TGTGCCAGCAGTGACGGATTCTTCACAGATACGCAGTATTTT. The J gene is TRBJ2-3, the V gene TRBV6-4; D remains unclear. The CDR3 totals 14 residues. Germline V lookup: CDR1 MRHNA, CDR2 SNTAGT. V shed 2 bases and J shed 2 bases, with 8 bases lying between them.

There are a few counts of this clonotype. This chain connects TRBV28 to TRBJ2-5, with 10 bases matching TRBD1. The CDR3 covers 16 residues. CDR1 and CDR2 (germline): MDHEN, SYDVKM. J lost 3 bases, V lost 5 bases, and 9 bases had no gene match. Here the CDR3 reads CASSPGTGTGEETQYF. DNA for the CDR3: TGTGCCAGCAGTCCCGGTACCGGGACAGGGGAAGAGACCCAGTACTTC.

V and J are TRBV5-5 and TRBJ2-5; D is unclear. Germline V gives CDR1 SGHKS, CDR2 YYEKEE (reference sequence). The CDR3 has 14 amino acids. V gave up 0 bases and J gave up 0 bases, with 6 bases separating them. This chain's CDR3 is CASSLVTHQETQYF. For the CDR3, the DNA is TGTGCCAGCAGCTTGGTAACCCACCAAGAGACCCAGTACTTC.

This clonotype was detected a few times. This chain's CDR3 is CAWSPGPGGTEAFF. The DNA for the CDR3 is TGTGCCTGGAGCCCGGGACCGGGCGGCACTGAAGCTTTCTTT. The chain has TRBV30 and TRBJ1-1; D possibly corresponds to TRBD1 (5 bases). The V gene lost 3 bases and the J gene lost 4 bases, with 15 bases spanning the gap. Germline V gene lookup returns CDR1 GTSNPN and CDR2 SVGIG (reference sequence). CDR3 size: 14 residues.

This clonotype came up many times. The V gene is TRBV20-1, the J gene TRBJ2-2, with D unclear. In germline, CDR1 is DFQATT, CDR2 SNEGSKA (reference sequence). The CDR3 has 15 amino acids. The V end lost 1 base, the J end lost 8 bases, and 17 bases lay between the germline ends. The CDR3 DNA reads TGCAGTGCTAGAGGCACACAGAACCCCCTGGGGGAGCTGTTTTTT. It encodes CSARGTQNPLGELFF.

Only a few counts were recorded for this clonotype. The CDR3 coding sequence is TGTGCCAGCAGTTACTACCCAGGGCTAGCGCCCACAGATACGCAGTATTTT. This sequence encodes CASSYYPGLAPTDTQYF. The gene calls are TRBV6-2 or TRBV6-3 and TRBJ2-3; D possibly corresponds to TRBD2 (6 bases). Germline V gene lookup returns CDR1 MNHEY and CDR2 SVGEGT. This CDR3 contains 17 residues. V was trimmed by 1 base and J by 2 bases, leaving 16 bases between them.

This clonotype was seen many times. This chain connects TRBV29-1 to TRBJ1-5, with D tentatively TRBD1 (5 bases). Germline assignment: CDR1 SQVTM and CDR2 ANQGSEA. The V end lost 4 bases, the J end lost 2 bases, and 15 bases lay between the germline ends. The CDR3 covers 15 residues. The CDR3 reads CSVAGGFLGNQPQHF. CDR3 bases: TGCAGCGTTGCTGGGGGTTTTCTTGGCAATCAGCCCCAGCATTTT.

This clonotype appeared many times. This chain joins TRBV6-1 and TRBJ2-5; 10 nucleotides align to TRBD1. Germline-derived CDR1 and CDR2 are MNHNS and SASEGT. The CDR3 sequence is 15 residues long. V shed 6 bases and J 5 bases; nucleotides not matched to a gene: 9. The chain's CDR3 is CASRDGTGVMETQYF. In DNA, the CDR3 is TGTGCCAGCAGGGACGGGACAGGGGTAATGGAGACCCAGTACTTC.